The 28 T cell receptor beta chains below were found in one sample sequenced in a study of cytomegalovirus exposure and HLA in healthy donors. 13 Jbeta primers and 60 Vbeta primers were used for the PCR. Clones were sequenced by immunoSEQ multiplex PCR, and TCRdb holds only the in-frame ones, with some missing. The repertoire holds approximately 110,000 clones, with 77% as singletons. Sequencing input: PBMCs. Every receptor here comes from a human donor in good health.

The chain is built from TRBV9 and TRBJ1-2; D is ambiguous. The CDR3 totals 12 residues. The germline CDR1 and CDR2 sequences are SGDLS and YYNGEE. The V and J ends lost 0 bases and 6 bases respectively, with 6 bases between them. This CDR3 is CASSVAGNGYTF. DNA for the CDR3: TGTGCCAGCAGCGTAGCCGGGAATGGCTACACCTTC. The variable domain in full, with the rest retrieved from reference TRBV9 and TRBJ1-2, is DSGVTQTPKHLITATGQRVTLRCSPRSGDLSVYWYQQSLDQGLQFLIQYYNGEERAKGNILERFSAQQFPDLHSELNLSSLELGDSALYFCASSVAGNGYTFGSGTRLTVV.

V and J are TRBV27 and TRBJ2-1; D possibly corresponds to TRBD1 (6 bases). The V gene lost 8 bases and the J gene lost 8 bases, with 13 bases spanning the gap. Germline CDR1 reads MNHEY; CDR2 reads SMNVEV (reference sequence). The CDR3 is made up of 12 amino acids. The CDR3 spells CASSRDKYEQFF. In DNA form, the CDR3 reads TGTGCCAGCTCCCGGGACAAATATGAGCAGTTCTTC.

V gene TRBV5-1 combines with J gene TRBJ1-5, with 7 nucleotides matching TRBD1. From germline, CDR1 is SGHRS and CDR2 YFSETQ. V lost 0 bases to trimming and J lost 4 bases; unmatched junction nucleotides: 4. CDR3 size: 15 residues. The DNA of the CDR3 is TGCGCCAGCAGCTTGGCAGGGGGACCAAATCAGCCCCAGCATTTT. Translated, it gives CASSLAGGPNQPQHF.

This chain links TRBV5-1 with TRBJ2-7, with D possibly TRBD2 on 6 matching bases. Trimming stripped 7 bases from V and 7 bases from J, with 18 bases between. The CDR3 contains 13 residues. Germline CDR1 reads SGHRS; CDR2 reads YFSETQ. CDR3 nucleotides: TGCGCCAGCGGTAAGGAGGGCCGGCAAGAGCAGTACTTC. This codes for CASGKEGRQEQYF.

This clone was detected a few times. The chain is built from TRBV25-1 and TRBJ2-2; maybe TRBD2 (6 bases). Germline V CDR1 and CDR2: MGHDK, SYGVNS. Trimming removed 1 base at V and 5 bases at J, with 14 bases between. This CDR3 has 16 amino acids. CDR3 residues: CASSELTGTQTGELFF. The CDR3 region has the DNA TGTGCCAGCAGTGAATTAACCGGGACTCAAACCGGGGAGCTGTTTTTT. The full variable domain, its missing parts supplied by reference TRBV25-1 and TRBJ2-2, is EADIYQTPRYLVIGTGKKITLECSQTMGHDKMYWYQQDPGMELHLIHYSYGVNSTEKGDLSSESTVSRIRTEHFPLTLESARPSHTSQYLCASSELTGTQTGELFFGEGSRLTVL.

The V call is TRBV7-2, the J call TRBJ2-7; a possible D gene is TRBD2 (6 bases). Trimming stripped 2 bases from V and 0 bases from J, with 8 bases between. Germline V gene lookup returns CDR1 SGHTA and CDR2 FQGNSA. The CDR3 is 14 residues long. The CDR3 nucleotides read TGTGCCAGCAGCTTACTAGCGACCTCCTACGAGCAGTACTTC. Translating it yields CASSLLATSYEQYF.

CDR3 sequence (DNA): TGTGCCAGCAGCTTAGCCGAGGGACTTAACACCGGGGAGCTGTTTTTT. Translated: CASSLAEGLNTGELFF. This rearrangement joins TRBV7-6 to TRBJ2-2; TRBD2 is a possible D gene (6 bases). CDR1 and CDR2 (germline): SGHVS, FNYEAQ. Trimming removed 0 bases from V and 2 bases from J, with 10 bases in between. The CDR3 runs to 16 residues.

V usage is TRBV9 and J usage is TRBJ2-1, with unresolved D. The germline CDR1 and CDR2 sequences are SGDLS and YYNGEE. Trimming stripped 3 bases from V and 6 bases from J, with 10 bases between. This CDR3 spans 13 amino acids. CDR3 in amino acids: CASSGNTGNEQFF. The CDR3 nucleotides are TGTGCCAGCAGCGGAAACACGGGCAATGAGCAGTTCTTC. The variable domain in full, completed from reference TRBV9 and TRBJ2-1, reads DSGVTQTPKHLITATGQRVTLRCSPRSGDLSVYWYQQSLDQGLQFLIQYYNGEERAKGNILERFSAQQFPDLHSELNLSSLELGDSALYFCASSGNTGNEQFFGPGTRLTVL.

This clone was counted once. The chain links TRBV6-5 to TRBJ2-2; TRBD1 agrees at 7 bases. Germline CDR1 MNHEY, CDR2 SVGAGI. This CDR3 spans 15 amino acids. Trimming at V came to 6 bases and at J to 4 bases, leaving 8 bases not matched to a gene. DNA for the CDR3: TGTGCCAGCAGCCGGGACAGACTCCGCACCGGGGAGCTGTTTTTT. Protein sequence: CASSRDRLRTGELFF.

The gene calls are TRBV7-9 and TRBJ2-7; 8 positions match TRBD2. Germline CDR1 and CDR2: SEHNR and FQNEAQ (reference sequence). This CDR3 comprises 16 residues. Losses at the gene ends were 5 bases for V and 3 bases for J; bases not matched to a gene: 12. DNA for the CDR3: TGTGCCAGCAGCCCGGCGGGAGGACAGAGCTACTACGAGCAGTACTTC. Its translation: CASSPAGGQSYYEQYF.

The J gene is TRBJ2-2, the V gene TRBV27; D not certain. The V end lost 3 bases, the J end lost 2 bases, and 7 bases lay between the germline ends. Germline CDR1 is MNHEY and CDR2 is SMNVEV (reference sequence). This CDR3 has 14 amino acids. For the CDR3, the DNA is TGTGCCAGCAGTTTGAGTTATAACACCGGGGAGCTGTTTTTT. Its translation is CASSLSYNTGELFF.

This clone came up a few times. The rearrangement links TRBV15 to TRBJ1-2; D call uncertain. Per the germline V gene, CDR1 is LNHNV and CDR2 is YYDKDF (reference sequence). V lost 0 bases, J lost 2 bases, and 4 bases lay in between. The CDR3 length is 13 residues. CDR3 bases: TGTGCCACCAGCAGAGATTCGAACTATGGCTACACCTTC. This translates into CATSRDSNYGYTF.

The V and J genes are TRBV6-5 and TRBJ2-2; D is perhaps TRBD1 (6 bases). V lost 6 bases and J lost 4, with 9 bases in between. Germline CDR1 is MNHEY and CDR2 is SVGAGI. The CDR3 runs to 13 residues. This chain's CDR3 is CASRPDSTGELFF. CDR3 sequence (DNA): TGTGCCAGCAGACCGGACAGCACCGGGGAGCTGTTTTTT.

The rearrangement uses TRBV7-2 and TRBJ2-2; D unclear. The germline V gene encodes CDR1 SGHTA and CDR2 FQGNSA. The CDR3 has 16 residues. V lost 3 bases, J lost 2 bases, and 13 bases lay in between. CDR3 protein: CASSFRSVSNTGELFF. As DNA, the CDR3 is TGTGCCAGCAGCTTTCGCTCGGTGTCAAACACCGGGGAGCTGTTTTTT.

The chain is built from TRBV27 and TRBJ1-4; the match to TRBD1 covers 7 bases. V lost 4 bases to trimming and J lost 4 bases; unmatched junction nucleotides: 3. Germline CDR1 reads MNHEY; CDR2 reads SMNVEV (reference sequence). This CDR3 region has 14 residues. In DNA form, the CDR3 reads TGTGCCAGCAGTTCGGGACAGATTAATGAAAAACTGTTTTTT. As protein: CASSSGQINEKLFF.

The chain employs TRBV5-1 and TRBJ2-1; 8 nucleotides match TRBD1. CDR3 size: 15 residues. Germline assignment: CDR1 SGHRS and CDR2 YFSETQ. The V and J ends lost 0 bases and 8 bases, in that order; junction bases with no gene match: 7. For the CDR3, the DNA is TGCGCCAGCAGCTTGGGCCGGGACAGGATCCATGAGCAGTTCTTC. Translated, it gives CASSLGRDRIHEQFF.

This chain joins TRBV30 and TRBJ2-1, with TRBD1 as a possible D gene (7 bases). Trimming shortened V by 5 bases and J by 10 bases, and 15 bases separated the two germline ends. There are 12 residues in the CDR3. Germline assignment: CDR1 GTSNPN and CDR2 SVGIG (reference sequence). CDR3 amino acids: CAWGQGGSEQFF. The DNA for the CDR3 is TGTGCCTGGGGGCAGGGGGGTTCGGAGCAGTTCTTC.

The chain couples TRBV6-6 to TRBJ2-3, with D perhaps matching TRBD2 (6 bases). Germline CDR1 is MNHNY and CDR2 is SVGAGI (reference sequence). The CDR3 has 15 residues. V dropped 9 bases and J dropped 4 bases, with 20 bases sitting between them. The CDR3 loop reads CASDGSGVEADTQYF. The CDR3 nucleotides are TGTGCCAGTGACGGGAGTGGAGTCGAGGCAGATACGCAGTATTTT.

CDR3 DNA: TGCGCCAGCAGCCATCAGGGCCTAATCTATGGCTACACCTTC. Its translation: CASSHQGLIYGYTF. The genes are TRBV4-1 and TRBJ1-2; possibly TRBD1 for D (5 bases). CDR1 is MGHRA and CDR2 is YSYEKL in the germline V gene. The CDR3 runs 14 residues. The V end lost 3 bases, the J end lost 4 bases, and 12 bases lay between the germline ends.

The chain links TRBV4-1 to TRBJ2-7, with 10 positions matching TRBD1. With V trimmed by 4 bases and J by 4 bases, 13 bases remained unmatched. Germline loops: CDR1 MGHRA, CDR2 YSYEKL. The CDR3 extends over 17 amino acids. The CDR3 loop is CASSRQEGQGDGYEQYF. The CDR3 coding sequence is TGCGCCAGCAGCCGCCAGGAAGGACAGGGGGACGGGTACGAGCAGTACTTC.

This chain joins TRBV19 and TRBJ2-5, with 9 bases aligning to TRBD1. The J call may be incorrect, as the DNA end agrees better with TRBJ2-7. The CDR3 contains 16 residues. Per germline, CDR1 LNHDA and CDR2 SQIVND (reference sequence). The CDR3 sequence: CASSPPPGQGIYEQYF. The DNA of the CDR3 is TGTGCCAGCAGCCCTCCCCCGGGACAGGGTATCTACGAGCAGTACTTC.

This chain connects TRBV7-9 to TRBJ2-2; perhaps TRBD2 as D (5 bases). The V gene lost 7 bases and the J gene lost 3 bases, with 15 bases spanning the gap. The CDR3 has 15 amino acids. Germline loops: CDR1 SEHNR, CDR2 FQNEAQ (reference sequence). CDR3 DNA: TGTGCCAGCAACCCTCCTGGAGGCGACACCGGGGAGCTGTTTTTT. This encodes CASNPPGGDTGELFF.

V is TRBV6-5 and J is TRBJ1-1; D not certain. The CDR3 has 15 residues. CDR1 MNHEY and CDR2 SVGAGI come from the germline V gene. Trimming cost V 2 bases and J 4 bases, with 14 bases left between them. The CDR3 DNA reads TGTGCCAGCAGTTACGATGGGAGTTGGGGCACTGAAGCTTTCTTT. This translates into CASSYDGSWGTEAFF.

The chain joins TRBV5-6 to TRBJ1-1, with 8 positions matching TRBD1. This CDR3 spans 17 amino acids. Germline CDR1 is SGHDT and CDR2 is YYEEEE. With 3 bases clipped from V and 3 bases from J, the junction kept 13 bases outside the gene matches. The CDR3 DNA sequence: TGTGCCAGCAGCTCGACTTCGGCCCCAGGGGGCGACACTGAAGCTTTCTTT. Its translation is CASSSTSAPGGDTEAFF.

The rearrangement joins TRBV28 to TRBJ2-1; 10 bases align to TRBD2. Germline V lookup: CDR1 MDHEN, CDR2 SYDVKM. V shed 2 bases and J 6 bases; nucleotides not matched to a gene: 7. The CDR3 has 16 residues. The CDR3: CASSLLPGLASNEQFF. DNA for the CDR3: TGTGCCAGCAGTTTACTACCGGGACTAGCGTCCAATGAGCAGTTCTTC.

The rearrangement uses TRBV5-1 and TRBJ1-2; D gene ambiguous. This CDR3 spans 10 amino acids. In germline, CDR1 is SGHRS, CDR2 YFSETQ. With 6 bases removed from V and 8 bases from J, the gap between germline ends came to 8 bases. This chain's CDR3 is CASTDGGYTF. The CDR3 region has the DNA TGCGCCAGCACAGACGGGGGCTACACCTTC. Full variable domain (outside the CDR3, taken from reference TRBV5-1 and TRBJ1-2): KAGVTQTPRYLIKTRGQQVTLSCSPISGHRSVSWYQQTPGQGLQFLFEYFSETQRNKGNFPGRFSGRQFSNSRSEMNVSTLELGDSALYLCASTDGGYTFGSGTRLTVV.

The chain couples TRBV28 to TRBJ1-5; weak D call: TRBD1 (5 bases). CDR3 length: 15 amino acids. Germline V CDR1 and CDR2: MDHEN, SYDVKM. V gave up 3 bases and J gave up 0 bases, with 9 bases separating them. The CDR3 spells CASSFVRASNQPQHF. CDR3 in DNA: TGTGCCAGCAGTTTTGTCAGGGCTAGCAATCAGCCCCAGCATTTT.

Only a few counts were recorded for this clone. V and J are TRBV6-1 and TRBJ2-7, with TRBD2 identical over 11 bases. The CDR3 is made up of 13 amino acids. V gave up 7 bases and J gave up 4 bases; unmatched junction bases: 3. Germline V gene data show CDR1 as MNHNS and CDR2 as SASEGT. For the CDR3, the DNA is TGTGCCAGCACCCGGACTAGCGGGTACGAGCAGTACTTC. This translates into CASTRTSGYEQYF.